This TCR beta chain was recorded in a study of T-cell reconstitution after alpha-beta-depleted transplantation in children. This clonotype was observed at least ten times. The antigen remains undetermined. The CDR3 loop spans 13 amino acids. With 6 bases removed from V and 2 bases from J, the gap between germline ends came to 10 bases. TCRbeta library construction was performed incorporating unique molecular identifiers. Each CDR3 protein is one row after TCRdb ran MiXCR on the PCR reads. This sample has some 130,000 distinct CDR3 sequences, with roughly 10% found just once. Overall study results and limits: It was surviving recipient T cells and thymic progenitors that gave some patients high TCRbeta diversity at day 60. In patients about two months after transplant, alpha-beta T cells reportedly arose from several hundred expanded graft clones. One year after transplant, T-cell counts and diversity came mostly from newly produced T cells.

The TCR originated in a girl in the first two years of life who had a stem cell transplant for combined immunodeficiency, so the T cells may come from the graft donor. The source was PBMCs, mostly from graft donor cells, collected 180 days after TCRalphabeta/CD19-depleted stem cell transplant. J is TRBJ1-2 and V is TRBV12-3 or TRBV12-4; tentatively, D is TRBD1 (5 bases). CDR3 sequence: CASSPRQNYGYTF. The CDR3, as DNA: TGTGCCAGCAGCCCACGACAGAACTATGGCTACACCTTC.